This is a list of T cell receptor beta chains from one sample in a study of blood T cell repertoires in COVID-19. Sequencing used immunoSEQ multiplex PCR; TCRdb keeps in-frame clones, though not all of them. The data show approximately 290,000 clones, approximately 90% seen once. Sequenced material: peripheral blood. The receptors here all came from a woman between 25 and 40 years old with COVID-19, enrolled during active disease. Each CDR3 is given with its conserved first and last residue. Each record gives: D gene, J gene, V gene, clone size, CDR3 DNA, CDR3 protein. D genes are given only for firm matches. Clone size appears in some rows only: once, few, many, or a class for an expanded clone.

d_call: NA; j_call: TRBJ1-4; v_call: TRBV19; clone_size: NA; cdr3_nt: TGTGCCAGTAGTATAGTGTCTTCAACTAATGAAAAACTGTTTTTT; cdr3_aa: CASSIVSSTNEKLFF
d_call: NA; j_call: TRBJ1-1; v_call: TRBV18; clone_size: NA; cdr3_nt: TGTGCCAGCTCTACCGAGGGGGATAGAACTGAAGCTTTCTTT; cdr3_aa: CASSTEGDRTEAFF
d_call: TRBD2; j_call: TRBJ2-3; v_call: TRBV29-1; clone_size: NA; cdr3_nt: TGCAGCGTTGAGGGACTAGCAAGTGGAGATACGCAGTATTTT; cdr3_aa: CSVEGLASGDTQYF
d_call: TRBD1; j_call: TRBJ2-1; v_call: TRBV7-9; clone_size: NA; cdr3_nt: TGTGCCAGCAGCTTAGCTACAGGGGACAATGAGCAGTTCTTC; cdr3_aa: CASSLATGDNEQFF
d_call: NA; j_call: TRBJ2-6; v_call: TRBV11-2; clone_size: NA; cdr3_nt: TGTGCCAGCAGCAATGTTATCTCTGGGGCCAACGTCCTGACTTTC; cdr3_aa: CASSNVISGANVLTF
d_call: TRBD1; j_call: TRBJ1-6; v_call: TRBV5-1; clone_size: NA; cdr3_nt: TGCGCCAGCAGCCTATCGAGGGGGACAGTTAATTCACCCCTCCACTTT; cdr3_aa: CASSLSRGTVNSPLHF
d_call: NA; j_call: TRBJ2-7; v_call: TRBV5-1; clone_size: few; cdr3_nt: TGCGCCAGCAGCTTGGTTGGGTGGGGGGTCGCCACCACCTACGAGCAGTACTTC; cdr3_aa: CASSLVGWGVATTYEQYF
d_call: TRBD1; j_call: TRBJ2-7; v_call: TRBV28; clone_size: NA; cdr3_nt: TGTGCCAGCGGGGCCCTCGGGACAGCCTCCTACGAGCAGTACTTC; cdr3_aa: CASGALGTASYEQYF
d_call: NA; j_call: TRBJ1-2; v_call: TRBV5-1; clone_size: NA; cdr3_nt: TGCGCCAGCAGCTTGGACAGGGCGAGGGGCTACACCTTC; cdr3_aa: CASSLDRARGYTF
d_call: NA; j_call: TRBJ1-5; v_call: TRBV7-3; clone_size: NA; cdr3_nt: TGTGCCAGCGCCCAGGGTATGGGTCAGCCCCAGCATTTT; cdr3_aa: CASAQGMGQPQHF
d_call: NA; j_call: TRBJ1-1; v_call: TRBV18; clone_size: NA; cdr3_nt: TGTGCCAGCTCACCGCAACAGGGAGTAGAAACTGAAGCTTTCTTT; cdr3_aa: CASSPQQGVETEAFF
d_call: NA; j_call: TRBJ1-1; v_call: TRBV2; clone_size: NA; cdr3_nt: TGTGCCAGCAGTGCAAGGACCGCGGGGGAAGCTTTCTTT; cdr3_aa: CASSARTAGEAFF
d_call: TRBD2; j_call: TRBJ2-1; v_call: TRBV30; clone_size: NA; cdr3_nt: TGTGCCTGTCGACTTCTAGCGGGAGCCTACAATGAGCAGTTCTTC; cdr3_aa: CACRLLAGAYNEQFF
d_call: TRBD1; j_call: TRBJ1-5; v_call: TRBV7-2; clone_size: NA; cdr3_nt: TGTGCCAGCAGCAAGGACAGGGTGAGGTCCGGTCAGCCCCAGCATTTT; cdr3_aa: CASSKDRVRSGQPQHF
d_call: TRBD2; j_call: TRBJ2-1; v_call: TRBV7-3; clone_size: NA; cdr3_nt: TGTGCCAGCAGCCGGGGACTAGCGGGAATAAATGAGCAGTTCTTC; cdr3_aa: CASSRGLAGINEQFF
d_call: NA; j_call: TRBJ2-1; v_call: TRBV13; clone_size: NA; cdr3_nt: TGTGCCAGCAGCCCCCAGGGGGGCAATGAGCAGTTCTTC; cdr3_aa: CASSPQGGNEQFF
d_call: NA; j_call: TRBJ1-1; v_call: TRBV10-2; clone_size: once; cdr3_nt: TGCGCCAGCAGTTGGGGCGGGACTCCGAACACTGAAGCTTTCTTT; cdr3_aa: CASSWGGTPNTEAFF
d_call: TRBD2; j_call: TRBJ2-7; v_call: TRBV9; clone_size: once; cdr3_nt: TGTGCCAGCAGCGGTCGAGAAGGGGCTAGCGGGAGAAACGAGCAGTACTTC; cdr3_aa: CASSGREGASGRNEQYF
d_call: NA; j_call: TRBJ2-1; v_call: TRBV19; clone_size: NA; cdr3_nt: TGTGCCAGTAGTATAGGAGGGATTACCTACAATGAGCAGTTCTTC; cdr3_aa: CASSIGGITYNEQFF
d_call: TRBD2; j_call: TRBJ2-3; v_call: TRBV18; clone_size: once; cdr3_nt: TGTGCCAGCTCACCACCGGGGTTGCCGGGAGGTACAGATACGCAGTATTTT; cdr3_aa: CASSPPGLPGGTDTQYF
d_call: NA; j_call: TRBJ2-5; v_call: TRBV3-1/TRBV3-2; clone_size: once; cdr3_nt: TGTGCCAGCAGCCAAGAAAACAGGGAAGAGACCCAGTACTTC; cdr3_aa: CASSQENREETQYF
d_call: NA; j_call: TRBJ1-5; v_call: TRBV7-9; clone_size: NA; cdr3_nt: TGTGCCAGCAGCTTAGCAGGGGAAGGGCAGCCCCAGCATTTT; cdr3_aa: CASSLAGEGQPQHF
d_call: TRBD1; j_call: TRBJ1-1; v_call: TRBV4-1; clone_size: NA; cdr3_nt: TGCGCCAGCAGCCAAGGGGCAAGGGACAGCCTAAACACTGAAGCTTTCTTT; cdr3_aa: CASSQGARDSLNTEAFF
d_call: NA; j_call: TRBJ1-6; v_call: TRBV30; clone_size: NA; cdr3_nt: TGTGCCGGCTCAGGGTCATCGGAATCACCCCTCCACTTT; cdr3_aa: CAGSGSSESPLHF
d_call: TRBD1; j_call: TRBJ2-3; v_call: TRBV28; clone_size: NA; cdr3_nt: TGTGCCAGCAGTCCGACAGGGGCCCCCACAGATACGCAGTATTTT; cdr3_aa: CASSPTGAPTDTQYF
d_call: NA; j_call: TRBJ1-5; v_call: TRBV6-6; clone_size: NA; cdr3_nt: TGTGCCAGCAAGGAGACAGTATATCAGCCCCAGCATTTT; cdr3_aa: CASKETVYQPQHF
d_call: NA; j_call: TRBJ2-3; v_call: TRBV20-1; clone_size: NA; cdr3_nt: TGCAGTGCTAGTGGGGCTATAGAAACAGATACGCAGTATTTT; cdr3_aa: CSASGAIETDTQYF
d_call: NA; j_call: TRBJ2-1; v_call: TRBV3-1/TRBV3-2; clone_size: NA; cdr3_nt: TGTGCCAGCAGCTCATCTAGCGCCTCTGGGCAGTTCTTC; cdr3_aa: CASSSSSASGQFF
d_call: NA; j_call: TRBJ1-5; v_call: TRBV6-5; clone_size: NA; cdr3_nt: TGTGCCACACAGCCGGTGGTAACTCAGCCCCAGCATTTT; cdr3_aa: CATQPVVTQPQHF
d_call: NA; j_call: TRBJ1-1; v_call: TRBV19; clone_size: NA; cdr3_nt: TGTGCCAGTAGTATACCCCCAAGGCGGAGAATCACTGAAGCTTTCTTT; cdr3_aa: CASSIPPRRRITEAFF
d_call: NA; j_call: TRBJ1-4; v_call: TRBV6-1; clone_size: NA; cdr3_nt: TGTGCCAGCAGTGAAGCGAAAGGCAGGGGCGATGAAAAACTGTTTTTT; cdr3_aa: CASSEAKGRGDEKLFF
d_call: NA; j_call: TRBJ1-4; v_call: TRBV11-2; clone_size: NA; cdr3_nt: TGTGCCAGCAGCCCCCGACAGTTTTCTAATGAAAAACTGTTTTTT; cdr3_aa: CASSPRQFSNEKLFF
d_call: TRBD1; j_call: TRBJ1-1; v_call: TRBV6-5; clone_size: NA; cdr3_nt: TGTGCCAGCAGTTACTCGTACAGGGGGAACACTGAAGCTTTCTTT; cdr3_aa: CASSYSYRGNTEAFF
d_call: TRBD1; j_call: TRBJ2-2; v_call: TRBV24-1; clone_size: NA; cdr3_nt: TGTGCCACCAGAGGACAGGGAAACACCGGGGAGCTGTTTTTT; cdr3_aa: CATRGQGNTGELFF
d_call: TRBD1; j_call: TRBJ1-1; v_call: TRBV7-2; clone_size: once; cdr3_nt: TGTGCCAGCAGCTCCGCCGGGACAGGGCATAGTGAAGCTTTCTTT; cdr3_aa: CASSSAGTGHSEAFF
d_call: TRBD1; j_call: TRBJ1-1; v_call: TRBV19; clone_size: NA; cdr3_nt: TGTGCCAGTAGTATGGGGGACAGGGCCGTGGGGACTGAAGCTTTCTTT; cdr3_aa: CASSMGDRAVGTEAFF
d_call: TRBD1; j_call: TRBJ1-4; v_call: TRBV9; clone_size: NA; cdr3_nt: TGTGCCAGCAGCGTAGACAGACAGGGGAATGAAAAACTGTTTTTT; cdr3_aa: CASSVDRQGNEKLFF
d_call: NA; j_call: TRBJ2-1; v_call: TRBV2; clone_size: NA; cdr3_nt: TGTGCCAGCAGTGAGGCAGGGCGGGAATACAATGAGCAGTTCTTC; cdr3_aa: CASSEAGREYNEQFF
d_call: NA; j_call: TRBJ2-5; v_call: TRBV6-5; clone_size: NA; cdr3_nt: TGTGCCAGCAGCGAGGGCAGGGAGACCCAGTACTTC; cdr3_aa: CASSEGRETQYF
d_call: NA; j_call: TRBJ1-2; v_call: TRBV5-1; clone_size: NA; cdr3_nt: TGCGCCAGCAGCTTGGGGGCCTACGACTATGGCTACACCTTC; cdr3_aa: CASSLGAYDYGYTF
d_call: TRBD2; j_call: TRBJ2-1; v_call: TRBV6-5; clone_size: NA; cdr3_nt: TGTGCCAGCAGTTGGGGACTAGCGGGAGGTGTTGAGCAGTTCTTC; cdr3_aa: CASSWGLAGGVEQFF
d_call: NA; j_call: TRBJ1-2; v_call: TRBV28; clone_size: many; cdr3_nt: TGTGCCAGCAGTTTGACGGCGGCTGGCTACACCTTC; cdr3_aa: CASSLTAAGYTF
d_call: NA; j_call: TRBJ2-1; v_call: TRBV13; clone_size: once; cdr3_nt: TGTGCCAGCAGCTTGTCACTACCGACTAGGGGAGAGCACAATGAGCAGTTCTTC; cdr3_aa: CASSLSLPTRGEHNEQFF
d_call: NA; j_call: TRBJ2-3; v_call: TRBV6-1; clone_size: NA; cdr3_nt: TGTGCCAGCAGTGAAAGTCCGGGGTTAATCACAGATACGCAGTATTTT; cdr3_aa: CASSESPGLITDTQYF
d_call: NA; j_call: TRBJ2-5; v_call: TRBV4-2; clone_size: once; cdr3_nt: TGTGCCAGCAGCCCTGGGGAGGAAGGGACCCAGTACTTC; cdr3_aa: CASSPGEEGTQYF
d_call: NA; j_call: TRBJ2-3; v_call: TRBV5-1; clone_size: NA; cdr3_nt: TGCGCCAGCAGCTTGGGATGGCGAGGGAACACAGATACGCAGTATTTT; cdr3_aa: CASSLGWRGNTDTQYF
d_call: TRBD2; j_call: TRBJ2-3; v_call: TRBV9; clone_size: NA; cdr3_nt: TGTGCCAGCGGGCCCGGACTAGACACAGATACGCAGTATTTT; cdr3_aa: CASGPGLDTDTQYF